This T cell receptor beta chain is drawn from a study of cytomegalovirus exposure and HLA in healthy donors. Study-level information: Earlier sequencing of 150 million to 200 million T cells yielded around 120 million unique TCR beta sequences. Early release data held tens of millions of unique TCRs from HLA-typed donors. Study observations and caveats: Despite most TCR sequences being rare, some public TCRs occurred in many donors. In an earlier analysis, about 87% or about 30%: the productive usage of most TCR beta V segments.

Notes on this clone: The target antigen is unknown.

The germline V gene has CDR1 GTSNPN and CDR2 SVGIG (reference sequence). Losses at the gene ends were 2 bases for V and 0 bases for J; bases not matched to a gene: 7. The CDR3 has 15 amino acids. Primers: 60 Vbeta forward and 13 Jbeta reverse. Assay: immunoSEQ multiplex PCR; the TCRdb copy retains only in-frame clones and omits some. The sample contains over 50,000 clones, more than 70% of which appear only once. The chain links TRBV30 to TRBJ2-7; 7 bases fit TRBD2. This sequence originates from a man aged 18 to 30 in good health and CMV-seronegative. Sequenced sample: PBMCs. The CDR3 here is CAWSPGDYSSYEQYF. Written as DNA, the CDR3 is TGTGCCTGGAGTCCCGGGGACTATAGCTCCTACGAGCAGTACTTC.